This T cell receptor (beta chain) was captured by sequencing in a study of blood T cell repertoires in COVID-19. Germline CDR1 reads MNHEY; CDR2 reads SVGAGI. Between the trimmed V and J ends, which lost 6 bases and 2 bases, there was a span of 14 bases. The CDR3 extends over 15 amino acids. TCRdb keeps only in-frame clones here, not all; method: immunoSEQ multiplex PCR. The table includes some 230,000 clones, around 83% detected once. This clonotype originated in a man in his forties or fifties with acute or convalescent COVID-19. Sequencing was carried out using peripheral blood. The rearrangement joins TRBV6-5 to TRBJ1-5; D might be TRBD1 (6 bases). The CDR3 DNA is TGTGCCAGCAGAACCAAACACAGGGGCAATCAGCCCCAGCATTTT. This encodes CASRTKHRGNQPQHF.